This T cell receptor (beta chain) was sequenced in a study of a mutant IDH1 vaccine in newly diagnosed glioma. Time point of the sample: week 47, end of study. Alongside topical imiquimod, each dose of vaccine comprised 300 ug of mutant IDH1 20-mer peptide. Each donor presented with a new WHO grade 3 or 4 astrocytoma that tested IDH1-mutant and showed ATRX loss. The CDR3 length is 13 residues. V was cut by 3 bases and J by 5 bases, with 8 bases left in between. Germline V CDR1 and CDR2: KGHSH, LQKENI. This table comes from immunoSEQ multiplex PCR, and its TCRdb copy is limited to in-frame clones, with some not included. The data contain about 62,000 clones, 80% to 85% of them seen just once; the ten biggest clones take up 3.5% to 4%. With regard to this clone: Its matching antigen is unknown.

The chain employs TRBV18 and TRBJ1-5; D gene unclear. This receptor was taken from a man under 40 with glioma. The specimen was PBMCs, collected from a glioma patient whose treatment included an IDH1 peptide vaccine. CDR3 in DNA: TGTGCCAGCTCACCGGGGAGGCATCAGCCCCAGCATTTT. Amino acids: CASSPGRHQPQHF. The full variable domain, its missing parts supplied by reference TRBV18 and TRBJ1-5, is NAGVMQNPRHLVRRRGQEARLRCSPMKGHSHVYWYRQLPEEGLKFMVYLQKENIIDESGMPKERFSAEFPKEGPSILRIQQVVRGDSAAYFCASSPGRHQPQHFGDGTRLSIL.